Below are 29 T cell receptor beta chains sequenced from a single sample in a study of T cells in Graves' hyperthyroidism and ophthalmopathy. TCR beta CDR3 sequences were amplified from RNA transcripts. During a first-round RT-PCR of the TCR CDR3, the HTBI primer set was used. Via MiXCR, TCRdb re-called the multiplex PCR reads, giving one row per CDR3 protein. The sample includes some 500,000 distinct CDR3 sequences, roughly an eighth of them seen just once. The sample consisted of blood. Receptor source: a woman aged 18-29 years with Graves' hyperthyroidism.

The V call is TRBV11-3, the J call TRBJ2-1; the match to TRBD2 covers 10 bases. Losses at the gene ends were 6 bases for V and 6 bases for J; bases not matched to a gene: 5. Germline CDR1 is SGHNT and CDR2 is YENEEA. This CDR3 comprises 14 residues. The CDR3 region is CASRSSGGVNEQFF. In DNA form, the CDR3 reads TGTGCCAGCAGGTCCAGCGGGGGGGTCAATGAGCAGTTCTTC. The variable domain in full, with the rest retrieved from reference TRBV11-3 and TRBJ2-1, is EAGVVQSPRYKIIEKKQPVAFWCNPISGHNTLYWYLQNLGQGPELLIRYENEEAVDDSQLPKDRFSAERLKGVDSTLKIQPAELGDSAVYLCASRSSGGVNEQFFGPGTRLTVL.

The sample holds many counts of this clonotype. V is TRBV2 and J is TRBJ2-5; 10 nucleotides match TRBD1. The CDR3 runs to 16 residues. Germline CDR1 is SNHLY and CDR2 is FYNNEI. V was clipped by 6 bases and J by 4 bases; unmatched bases: 11. CDR3 residues: CASRTLGTGAGETQYF. CDR3 bases: TGTGCCAGCAGGACTTTAGGGACAGGGGCGGGAGAGACCCAGTACTTC.

This clonotype occurred many times. The rearrangement links TRBV19 to TRBJ2-2; 9 positions agree with TRBD1. CDR3 size: 16 residues. The germline V gene has CDR1 LNHDA and CDR2 SQIVND (reference sequence). V was clipped by 6 bases and J by 7 bases; unmatched bases: 12. CDR3 residues: CASRNIDRGVVGELFF. The CDR3 bases are TGTGCCAGTAGGAATATCGACAGGGGGGTTGTCGGGGAGCTGTTTTTT.

This clonotype appeared many times. The chain recombines TRBV10-2 with TRBJ2-7, with 9 nucleotides matching TRBD1. The CDR3 sequence is 16 residues long. CDR1 is WSHSY, CDR2 SAAADI, per germline. The J segment lost 5 bases and the V segment lost 2 bases, leaving 10 bases of the junction unmatched. The CDR3 protein is CASSETGGSTGDEQYV. Written as DNA, the CDR3 is TGCGCCAGCAGTGAGACAGGGGGCTCCACCGGAGACGAGCAGTACGTC.

This clonotype was seen at least ten times. The chain recombines TRBV12-3 or TRBV12-4 with TRBJ2-2; tentative D call: TRBD2 (6 bases). This CDR3 has 15 amino acids. Trimming pared 3 bases from V and 4 bases from J, leaving 12 bases between. CDR3 protein: CASSFAGPATGELFF. CDR3 sequence (DNA): TGTGCCAGCAGTTTCGCGGGACCAGCCACCGGGGAGCTGTTTTTT.

J is TRBJ2-1 and V is TRBV9, with D possibly being TRBD1 (5 bases). Germline V gives CDR1 SGDLS, CDR2 YYNGEE. The CDR3 runs 11 residues. V lost 0 bases, J lost 10 bases, and 5 bases lay in between. This chain's CDR3 is CASSVEGEQFF. CDR3 nucleotides: TGTGCCAGCAGCGTAGAGGGGGAGCAGTTCTTC.

With respect to this clonotype: Given a much more abundant clone one base away, this may be a read error. In this CDR3 the conserved last residue, phenylalanine or tryptophan, is missing, so a read error is likely. V gene TRBV7-2 combines with J gene TRBJ1-1; no clear D gene. With 4 bases removed from V and 1 base from J, the gap between germline ends came to 10 bases. CDR1 and CDR2 (germline): SGHTA, FQGNSA. CDR3 length: 14 amino acids. CDR3 residues: CASSYRTANTEAFL. In nucleotides, the CDR3 is TGTGCCAGCAGCTACCGGACGGCGAACACTGAAGCTTTCCTT.

The rearrangement joins TRBV19 to TRBJ1-6; weak D call: TRBD1 (5 bases). V was trimmed by 5 bases and J by 14 bases, leaving 19 bases between them. The CDR3 totals 14 residues. Germline assignment: CDR1 LNHDA and CDR2 SQIVND (reference sequence). CDR3 protein: CASSPRGDLLTLHF. In DNA form, the CDR3 reads TGTGCCAGTAGTCCCCGGGGGGACCTCCTGACCCTCCACTTT.

Many counts were recorded for this clonotype. The chain recombines TRBV2 with TRBJ1-2; D possibly corresponds to TRBD1 (5 bases). Germline CDR1 and CDR2: SNHLY and FYNNEI. The CDR3 runs 13 residues. Trimming pared 3 bases from V and 3 bases from J, leaving 8 bases between. CDR3 DNA: TGTGCCAGCAGTGACGAGGGGTACTATGGCTACACCTTC. Protein sequence: CASSDEGYYGYTF.

Ten or more counts support this clonotype. The chain joins TRBV5-1 to TRBJ2-7; maybe TRBD2 (5 bases). V was shortened by 5 bases and J by 4 bases, with 13 bases between the two germline ends. The CDR3 covers 13 residues. The germline V gene has CDR1 SGHRS and CDR2 YFSETQ. The CDR3 region is CASSCGRRYEQYF. DNA for the CDR3: TGCGCCAGCAGTTGTGGGAGAAGGTACGAGCAGTACTTC.

In its sample, this clonotype was seen many times. J is TRBJ2-2 and V is TRBV11-2; D uncertain. The CDR3 runs 12 residues. The germline gives CDR1 SGHAT, CDR2 FQNNGV. Trimming took 5 bases from V and 0 from J, leaving 1 base between them. The DNA of the CDR3 is TGTGCCAGCAGCCCGAACACCGGGGAGCTGTTTTTT. Encoded protein: CASSPNTGELFF.

This chain links TRBV5-1 with TRBJ1-4; TRBD1 matches 9 bases. J was trimmed by 7 bases and V by 4 bases; bases with no gene match: 8. There are 15 residues in the CDR3. The germline V gene has CDR1 SGHRS and CDR2 YFSETQ. The CDR3 DNA sequence: TGCGCCAGCAGCCTACGACAGGGGGGCGGTGAAAAACTGTTTTTT. Protein sequence: CASSLRQGGGEKLFF.

This clonotype was recorded at least ten times. The chain carries TRBV28 and TRBJ2-4; D possibly corresponds to TRBD2 (7 bases). The CDR3 has 15 residues. CDR1 and CDR2 from the germline V gene are MDHEN and SYDVKM. Trimming took off 6 bases at V and 8 bases at J, with 20 bases between the two ends. The CDR3 DNA sequence: TGTGCCAGCAGAACCGCCTCGCGGGGGCAGGACATTCAGTACTTC. Protein sequence: CASRTASRGQDIQYF.

V and J are TRBV15 and TRBJ1-1, with 7 bases aligning to TRBD1. The junction had 5 bases not matched to a gene; V was cut back by 4 bases and J by 0 bases. Germline lookup yields CDR1 LNHNV and CDR2 YYDKDF (reference sequence). The CDR3 covers 15 residues. The CDR3 DNA is TGTGCCACCAGCAAAAGGGGGCTCCTGAACACTGAAGCTTTCTTT. As protein: CATSKRGLLNTEAFF.

This clonotype was found a few times. The V call is TRBV2, the J call TRBJ2-4; D tentatively fits TRBD1 or TRBD2 (5 bases each). Trimming left V 7 bases short and J 4 bases short, with 17 bases between. CDR3 size: 15 residues. CDR1 and CDR2 (germline): SNHLY, FYNNEI. This CDR3 is CASTLNWGIKNIQYF. The CDR3 nucleotides read TGTGCCAGCACCTTAAATTGGGGGATAAAAAACATTCAGTACTTC.

The V call is TRBV4-1, the J call TRBJ2-2; D gene ambiguous. V lost 1 base and J 3 bases, leaving 12 bases between the germline ends. The germline V gene encodes CDR1 MGHRA and CDR2 YSYEKL. This CDR3 comprises 16 residues. The CDR3 sequence: CASSQGLTSYTGELFF. In nucleotides, the CDR3 is TGCGCCAGCAGCCAAGGTCTGACGTCCTACACCGGGGAGCTGTTTTTT.

This clonotype was seen many times. This chain's CDR3 is CASSSLLAGTYEQYF. The CDR3 DNA is TGTGCCAGTAGTTCCCTGCTAGCGGGGACCTACGAGCAGTACTTC. The chain carries TRBV19 and TRBJ2-7; 9 positions agree with TRBD2. V dropped 5 bases and J dropped 2; count of bases not matched to a gene: 7. The CDR3 contains 15 residues. Per the germline V gene, CDR1 is LNHDA and CDR2 is SQIVND (reference sequence).

The chain links TRBV4-1 to TRBJ1-6, with D uncertain. The CDR3 extends over 17 amino acids. V lost 6 bases and J 4 bases, leaving 19 bases between the germline ends. Per germline, CDR1 MGHRA and CDR2 YSYEKL. This chain's CDR3 is CASRKRMVRAYNSPLHF. In DNA, the CDR3 is TGCGCCAGCAGGAAGCGGATGGTTCGCGCGTATAATTCACCCCTCCACTTT.

The sample holds many counts of this clonotype. The chain is built from TRBV27 and TRBJ1-6; D is ambiguous. The germline V gene has CDR1 MNHEY and CDR2 SMNVEV (reference sequence). Trimming stripped 2 bases from V and 14 bases from J, with 13 bases between. The CDR3 runs 13 residues. The CDR3 DNA reads TGTGCCAGCAGTTTAGGCGCGCTAGGGACCCTCCACTTT. It codes for CASSLGALGTLHF.

Notes on this clonotype: Its ends do not fully match the called genes, so a read error is possible. The J gene is TRBJ2-7, the V gene TRBV7-7, with 7 nucleotides matching TRBD2. Germline CDR1 reads SSHAT; CDR2 reads FNYEAQ (reference sequence). The CDR3 is 15 amino acids. The CDR3: CASRVAGTGSYEQYF. The CDR3 DNA sequence: TGTGCTAGCAGAGTAGCGGGTACAGGCTCCTACGAGCAGTACTTC. The whole variable domain, filled in from reference TRBV7-7 and TRBJ2-7, reads GAGVSQSPRYKVTKRGQDVTLRCDPISSHATLYWYQQALGQGPEFLTYFNYEAQPDKSGLPSDRFSAERPEGSISTLTIQRTEQRDSAMYRCASRVAGTGSYEQYFGPGTRLTVT.

This clonotype has ten or more counts. DNA of the CDR3: TGTGCCAGCAGTTCGGGGACGCCCTTTGGAGAGACCCAGTACTTC. As protein: CASSSGTPFGETQYF. V and J are TRBV2 and TRBJ2-5, with D possibly called TRBD1 or TRBD2 (5 bases each). V lost 5 bases and J lost 4, with 17 bases in between. CDR1 SNHLY and CDR2 FYNNEI come from the germline V gene. This CDR3 has 15 residues.

The chain carries TRBV5-1 and TRBJ2-1, with TRBD2 matching over 16 bases. The CDR3 length is 18 residues. In germline, CDR1 is SGHRS, CDR2 YFSETQ. After removal of 4 bases from V and 7 bases from J, the junction contained 11 bases not matched to a gene. The CDR3 DNA reads as TGCGCCAGCAGCCCACCGGGACTAGCGGGAGGGCCTGGAAATGAGCAGTTCTTC. Translating gives CASSPPGLAGGPGNEQFF.

This clonotype was observed at least ten times. This rearrangement joins TRBV25-1 to TRBJ1-2; D is perhaps TRBD1 (6 bases). The CDR3 runs 15 residues. Trimming removed 4 bases from V and 4 bases from J, with 16 bases in between. The germline CDR1 and CDR2 sequences are MGHDK and SYGVNS. CDR3 loop: CASSVRDTAFYGYTF. For the CDR3, the DNA is TGTGCCAGCAGTGTACGGGACACTGCCTTCTATGGCTACACCTTC.

This clonotype was seen ten or more times. The V and J genes are TRBV11-3 and TRBJ1-6, with no clear D. From germline, CDR1 is SGHNT and CDR2 YENEEA. The CDR3 length is 14 residues. The germline V and J ends were trimmed by 2 bases and 5 bases, with 7 bases remaining between them. CDR3 sequence reads: CASSLPGNNSPLHF. The CDR3 coding sequence is TGTGCCAGCAGCTTACCAGGAAATAATTCACCCCTCCACTTT. The whole variable domain, filled in from reference TRBV11-3 and TRBJ1-6, reads EAGVVQSPRYKIIEKKQPVAFWCNPISGHNTLYWYLQNLGQGPELLIRYENEEAVDDSQLPKDRFSAERLKGVDSTLKIQPAELGDSAVYLCASSLPGNNSPLHFGNGTRLTVT.

The chain couples TRBV19 to TRBJ2-4; D is undetermined. The V gene's germline CDR1 is LNHDA and CDR2 SQIVND (reference sequence). Trimming pared 6 bases from V and 3 bases from J, leaving 9 bases between. The CDR3 covers 13 residues. DNA of the CDR3: TGTGCCAGTAGGGGCGCCGGCAAAAACATTCAGTACTTC. Translation gives CASRGAGKNIQYF.

This clonotype has ten or more counts. V and J are TRBV6-1 and TRBJ2-7, with 9 nucleotides matching TRBD1. The CDR3 has 13 residues. The germline CDR1 and CDR2 sequences are MNHNS and SASEGT. V was pared by 5 bases and J by 4 bases, with 3 bases of the junction left unmatched. The CDR3, as DNA: TGTGCCAGCAGTAGACAGGGGGTTTACGAGCAGTACGTC. It yields the protein CASSRQGVYEQYV.

This clonotype was seen many times. The chain combines TRBV9 with TRBJ2-1; D may be TRBD2 (6 bases). CDR1 is SGDLS, CDR2 YYNGEE, per germline. This CDR3 comprises 17 residues. Trimming removed 0 bases from V and 8 bases from J, with 21 bases in between. This CDR3 is CASSVENSPLEGDEQFF. As DNA, the CDR3 is TGTGCCAGCAGCGTAGAAAATAGCCCTCTGGAGGGAGATGAGCAGTTCTTC.

Many counts were recorded for this clonotype. The chain joins TRBV12-3 or TRBV12-4 to TRBJ1-6; 9 nucleotides line up with TRBD1. CDR3 length equals 15 residues. After removal of 4 bases from V and 9 bases from J, the junction contained 7 bases not matched to a gene. CDR3 sequence reads: CASSSVTGGGSPLHF. The CDR3 region has the DNA TGTGCCAGCAGTTCCGTGACAGGGGGTGGTTCACCCCTCCACTTT.

There are many counts of this clonotype. V and J are TRBV11-2 and TRBJ2-5, with 12 bases aligning to TRBD1. Per germline, CDR1 SGHAT and CDR2 FQNNGV. Germline trimming cut 3 bases from V and 8 bases from J; bases unmatched to any gene: 7. The CDR3 is 15 amino acids. The CDR3 is CASSFAPGQGATQYF. The CDR3 nucleotides read TGTGCCAGCAGCTTCGCCCCGGGACAGGGGGCCACCCAGTACTTC.